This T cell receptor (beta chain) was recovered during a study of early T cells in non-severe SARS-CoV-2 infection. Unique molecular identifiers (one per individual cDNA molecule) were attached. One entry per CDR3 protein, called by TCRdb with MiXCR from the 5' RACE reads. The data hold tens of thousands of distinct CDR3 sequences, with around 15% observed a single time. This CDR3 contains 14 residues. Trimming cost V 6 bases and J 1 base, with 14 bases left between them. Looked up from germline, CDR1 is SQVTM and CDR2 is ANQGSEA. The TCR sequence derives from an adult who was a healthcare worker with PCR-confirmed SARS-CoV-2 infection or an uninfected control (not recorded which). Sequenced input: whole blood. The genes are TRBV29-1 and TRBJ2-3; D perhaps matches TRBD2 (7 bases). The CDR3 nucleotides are TGCAGCGTCGCCGCGGGGGCCGGCACAGATACGCAGTATTTT. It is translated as CSVAAGAGTDTQYF.